The TCR beta chain under discussion was sequenced for a study of OX40 agonist ivuxolimab in advanced cancers. At the level of the whole study: Ivuxolimab, which targeted the costimulatory receptor OX40 (CD134), was an agonistic, fully human IgG2 monoclonal antibody. The dose-escalation cohort was around 83% male with a mean age of 60 years, ranging from roughly 20 to 85. Peripheral TCRbeta sequencing aimed to test whether ivuxolimab altered TCR sequence diversity and caused clonal T-cell expansion. Of the roughly 50 dose-escalation patients, hepatocellular carcinoma was present in roughly 19, melanoma in roughly 15, renal cell carcinoma in 9 and head and neck cancer in 9. The paper covers the monotherapy dose-escalation part of the phase I ivuxolimab trial, which included N of about 56 patients. Intravenous ivuxolimab was administered to patients every 2 weeks at six dose levels: 0.01, 0.1, 0.3, 1.5, 3 and 10 mg/kg. Partial responses were achieved by three dose-escalation patients, of whom one had hepatocellular carcinoma and two had cutaneous melanoma. Patients were allowed to have had prior anti-PD-1, anti-PD-L1 or anti-CTLA-4 therapy, and 40% of the dose-escalation patients had been treated with checkpoint inhibitors. On the study overall, not on this receptor specifically: At doses from 0.1 to 3.0 mg/kg, clonal expansion was seen in both CD4+ and CD8+ blood T cells between baseline and week 6. Partial responders in the 0.1-3.0 mg/kg groups had among the lowest normalized peripheral clonal expansion, especially among CD8+ T cells. Low levels of normalized T-cell clonal expansion were also seen in some patients who did not respond. On average, CD8+ T cells showed more expanded clones than CD4+ T cells after ivuxolimab. The antigen specificity of the clonally expanded peripheral T cells was not determined.

The trial excluded patients who had a history of autoimmune disease or were on systemic immunosuppression. Peripheral blood for TCR sequencing was collected from all dose cohorts at baseline, on cycle 4 day 1, and on cycle 7 day 1. Samples were obtained from an open-label, multicenter, first-in-human phase I dose-escalation trial of ivuxolimab. Adults with locally advanced or metastatic melanoma, renal cell carcinoma, hepatocellular carcinoma or head and neck squamous cell carcinoma were enrolled in the trial. Before TCR sequencing, CD4+ T cells and CD8+ T cells were sorted from peripheral blood as separate populations. From its cysteine to its phenylalanine, the CDR3 spans 15 amino acids. The entry retains the CDR3 DNA only, 45 bases that are in frame from base 1. CDR1 and CDR2 are read off the germline V gene as SGHTA and FQGNSA. The junction shows trimming of 6 bases on V and 7 bases on J, and the gene matches do not reach 4 bases of it.

About this clone itself: There is no known antigen for this receptor. No base quality information exists; no much larger clone differs at one position.

To sequence the TCRbeta CDR3 region, genomic DNA was isolated from the sorted cells. TCRbeta CDR3 regions were sequenced using the immunoSEQ Assay. TCRdb mirrors the immuneACCESS table, restricted to in-frame sequences. Some clones are absent from its copies; in checked studies, under half trace to an unresolved V gene, and the reason for the others is unknown. The sample has roughly 46,000 clones on record, around nine tenths of them singletons. The ten largest clonotypes hold around 0.68% of the sample. Recombination joined TRBV7-2 with TRBJ2-1; 15 bases in the junction line up with TRBD2. The source of this sequence is an adult with an advanced solid tumor such as melanoma, head and neck, liver or kidney cancer. The sample was CD4+ or CD8+ T cells sorted from blood, taken in a trial of the OX40 agonist ivuxolimab. The encoded CDR3 is CASRTGTSGRNEQFF. DNA sequence: TGTGCCAGCAGAACCGGGACTAGCGGGAGGAATGAGCAGTTCTTC.